Below are 18 T cell receptor beta chains sequenced from a single sample in a study of T cell clonotyping in hematopoietic cell transplantation. The method was immunoSEQ multiplex PCR; TCRdb's version includes in-frame clones alone and lacks a portion of them. The sample lists 75,000 to 95,000 clones, about 96% occurring once. The time point: recipient sample about 28 days before transplant, after cytoreduction. The material sequenced was peripheral blood mononuclear cells, taken before stem cell transplant. Receptor source: a woman aged 45-65 years with acute myeloid leukemia. Some clones in this sample may be carry-over from other donors' samples.

This clone was found once. This chain uses TRBV30 with TRBJ2-1, with 7 bases that match TRBD1. Germline CDR1 is GTSNPN and CDR2 is SVGIG (reference sequence). CDR3 length equals 14 residues. The chain's CDR3 is CALLRQGSYNEQFF. In DNA, the CDR3 is TGTGCTCTCCTCAGACAGGGTTCCTACAATGAGCAGTTCTTC.

This clone was seen a handful of times. V gene TRBV6-6 combines with J gene TRBJ1-1, with unresolved D. V was shortened by 0 bases and J by 11 bases, with 7 bases between the two germline ends. CDR3 length: 11 amino acids. The germline V gene encodes CDR1 MNHNY and CDR2 SVGAGI (reference sequence). CDR3 nucleotides: TGTGCCAGCAGTTACTCGTTCGGCGCTTTCTTT. Its protein is CASSYSFGAFF.

The rearrangement links TRBV6-4 to TRBJ2-3; D tentatively reads TRBD1 or TRBD2 (6 bases each). V was trimmed by 3 bases and J by 0 bases, leaving 7 bases between them. The CDR3 is 14 residues long. Per germline, CDR1 MRHNA and CDR2 SNTAGT. The CDR3 here is CASSEGGSTDTQYF. The DNA for the CDR3 is TGTGCCAGCAGTGAAGGGGGGAGCACAGATACGCAGTATTTT.

V usage is TRBV29-1 and J usage is TRBJ1-2; TRBD1 matches 7 bases. CDR3 length equals 14 residues. The V gene's germline CDR1 is SQVTM and CDR2 ANQGSEA. Trimming removed 3 bases from V and 3 bases from J; junction bases left unmatched: 7. The CDR3 bases are TGCAGCGTTGAGGGCAGGGGGAAGGACTATGGCTACACCTTC. It codes for CSVEGRGKDYGYTF.

The genes are TRBV6-5 and TRBJ2-7; no firm D call. Per germline, CDR1 MNHEY and CDR2 SVGAGI. Trimming removed 4 bases from V and 4 bases from J, with 11 bases in between. CDR3 length: 13 residues. The CDR3 DNA is TGTGCCAGCAGTTTGGCAGGTCTTTACGAGCAGTACTTC. It translates to CASSLAGLYEQYF.

The rearrangement joins TRBV5-4 to TRBJ2-7; 8 bases fit TRBD2. The CDR3 spans 13 residues. V trimming: 4 bases; J trimming: 7 bases; junction bases outside the gene matches: 7. Germline V gene data show CDR1 as SGHNT and CDR2 as YYREEE (reference sequence). The CDR3 sequence: CASSPGLEREQYF. DNA of the CDR3: TGTGCCAGCAGCCCGGGACTAGAAAGGGAGCAGTACTTC.

The rearrangement links TRBV5-1 to TRBJ2-2, with D perhaps TRBD1 or TRBD2 (5 bases each). CDR3 size: 14 residues. Germline assignment: CDR1 SGHRS and CDR2 YFSETQ. Trimming left V 4 bases short and J 4 bases short, with 11 bases between. CDR3 sequence (DNA): TGCGCCAGCAGCCAGGGACGGCCCACCGGGGAGCTGTTTTTT. Protein sequence: CASSQGRPTGELFF.

CDR3 in amino acids: CASSQVGGVSDTEAFF. The CDR3 DNA follows: TGTGCCAGCAGCCAAGTAGGAGGGGTGAGCGACACTGAAGCTTTCTTT. The chain links TRBV4-2 to TRBJ1-1; D is perhaps TRBD1 (5 bases). The CDR3 covers 16 residues. V shed 1 base and J shed 3 bases, with 15 bases lying between them. Per germline, CDR1 LGHNA and CDR2 YNFKEQ.

This rearrangement joins TRBV30 to TRBJ2-1; D unclear. CDR1 and CDR2 (germline): GTSNPN, SVGIG (reference sequence). Between the trimmed V and J ends, which lost 1 base and 5 bases, there was a span of 6 bases. CDR3 length: 12 residues. Written as DNA, the CDR3 is TGTGCCTGGAGTGAGAGACACAATGAGCAGTTCTTC. As protein: CAWSERHNEQFF.

This clone was seen only once. The V call is TRBV7-6, the J call TRBJ2-3; TRBD2 matches 9 bases. V shed 5 bases and J 2 bases; nucleotides not matched to a gene: 8. The CDR3 is 16 amino acids. The germline CDR1 and CDR2 sequences are SGHVS and FNYEAQ. The CDR3 reads CASSARLAANTDTQYF. DNA for the CDR3: TGTGCCAGCAGCGCAAGACTAGCGGCGAACACAGATACGCAGTATTTT.

The V and J genes are TRBV10-3 and TRBJ1-6; tentative D call: TRBD1 (6 bases). CDR1 ENHRY and CDR2 SYGVKD come from the germline V gene. The CDR3 totals 13 residues. The V gene lost 7 bases and the J gene lost 7 bases, with 11 bases spanning the gap. CDR3 DNA: TGTGCCATCAACCCCACAGGGAATTCACCCCTCCACTTT. Protein: CAINPTGNSPLHF.

This clone came up once. The chain carries TRBV9 and TRBJ2-3; D unresolved. This CDR3 contains 14 residues. Germline V gene sequence: CDR1 SGDLS, CDR2 YYNGEE. V lost 4 bases, J lost 6 bases, and 15 bases lay in between. The CDR3: CASSSSRKADTQYF. The CDR3 nucleotides are TGTGCCAGCAGCTCTAGTCGGAAAGCGGATACGCAGTATTTT.

This clone has just one count. CDR3 protein: CASSTGGGNQPQHF. The CDR3 DNA follows: TGTGCCAGCAGTACAGGGGGTGGCAATCAGCCCCAGCATTTT. V usage is TRBV6-1 and J usage is TRBJ1-5; 8 positions match TRBD1. Losses at the gene ends were 5 bases for V and 2 bases for J; bases not matched to a gene: 2. Per germline, CDR1 MNHNS and CDR2 SASEGT. The CDR3 sequence is 14 residues long.

V gene TRBV30 combines with J gene TRBJ1-1; no definite D call. In germline, CDR1 is GTSNPN, CDR2 SVGIG (reference sequence). There are 13 residues in the CDR3. The V gene lost 4 bases and the J gene lost 1 base, with 10 bases spanning the gap. The CDR3 protein is CAWTEQKNTEAFF. DNA of the CDR3: TGTGCCTGGACGGAACAGAAGAACACTGAAGCTTTCTTT.

The rearrangement links TRBV7-3 to TRBJ2-2; 9 bases fit TRBD2. The V and J ends lost 1 base and 1 base, in that order; junction bases with no gene match: 7. The V gene's germline CDR1 is SGHTA and CDR2 FQGTGA. This CDR3 has 18 residues. Here the CDR3 reads CASSLRAGGTGNTGELFF. In DNA form, the CDR3 reads TGTGCCAGCAGCTTAAGGGCGGGGGGGACCGGGAACACCGGGGAGCTGTTTTTT.

This chain joins TRBV4-2 and TRBJ1-2, with D hard to call. V lost 0 bases to trimming and J lost 4 bases, with 15 bases between them. CDR1 is LGHNA and CDR2 is YNFKEQ in the germline V gene. CDR3 length: 16 amino acids. The CDR3 DNA is TGTGCCAGCAGCCAAGATGGCCCTCCCCAACCCTATGGCTACACCTTC. Its translation: CASSQDGPPQPYGYTF.

V usage is TRBV7-3 and J usage is TRBJ2-5; D call uncertain. The J call is uncertain, as TRBJ2-7 better fits the DNA end. Germline V lookup: CDR1 SGHTA, CDR2 FQGTGA. This CDR3 is built from 15 residues. The CDR3 nucleotides are TGTGCCAGCAGCTTAGAGGCAGGCGTTAGGTACGAGCAGTACTTC. Translation: CASSLEAGVRYEQYF.

The J gene is TRBJ2-2, the V gene TRBV6-5, with D perhaps TRBD1 or TRBD2 (5 bases each). The germline V gene encodes CDR1 MNHEY and CDR2 SVGAGI. V lost 6 bases and J lost 1, with 12 bases in between. The CDR3 is 15 amino acids. This chain's CDR3 is CASRTGLENTGELFF. CDR3 nucleotides: TGTGCCAGCAGGACGGGGCTGGAGAACACCGGGGAGCTGTTTTTT.